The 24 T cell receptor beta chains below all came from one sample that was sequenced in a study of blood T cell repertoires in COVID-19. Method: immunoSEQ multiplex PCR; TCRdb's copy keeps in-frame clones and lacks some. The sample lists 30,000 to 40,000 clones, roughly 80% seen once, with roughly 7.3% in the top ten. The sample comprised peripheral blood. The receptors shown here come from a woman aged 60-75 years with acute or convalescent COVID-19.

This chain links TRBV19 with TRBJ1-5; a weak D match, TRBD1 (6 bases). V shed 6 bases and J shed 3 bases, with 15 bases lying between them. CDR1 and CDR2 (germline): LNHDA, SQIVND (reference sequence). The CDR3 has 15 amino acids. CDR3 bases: TGTGCCAGTAGCTTACAGGGTACCCCCAATCAGCCCCAGCATTTT. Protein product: CASSLQGTPNQPQHF. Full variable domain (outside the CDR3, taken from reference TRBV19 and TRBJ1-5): DGGITQSPKYLFRKEGQNVTLSCEQNLNHDAMYWYRQDPGQGLRLIYYSQIVNDFQKGDIAEGYSVSREKKESFPLTVTSAQKNPTAFYLCASSLQGTPNQPQHFGDGTRLSIL.

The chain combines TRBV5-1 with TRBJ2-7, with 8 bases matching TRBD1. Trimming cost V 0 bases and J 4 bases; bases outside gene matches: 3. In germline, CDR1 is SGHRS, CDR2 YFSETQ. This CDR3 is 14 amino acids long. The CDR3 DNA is TGCGCCAGCAGCTTGGGGACAGGGCGGTACGAGCAGTACTTC. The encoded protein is CASSLGTGRYEQYF.

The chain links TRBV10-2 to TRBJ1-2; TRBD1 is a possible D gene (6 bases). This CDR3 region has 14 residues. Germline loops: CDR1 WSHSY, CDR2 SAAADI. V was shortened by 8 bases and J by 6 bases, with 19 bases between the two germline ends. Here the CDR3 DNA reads TGCGCCAGCTCCGAAGGGGGTCAGTGGGATGGCTACACCTTC. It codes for CASSEGGQWDGYTF.

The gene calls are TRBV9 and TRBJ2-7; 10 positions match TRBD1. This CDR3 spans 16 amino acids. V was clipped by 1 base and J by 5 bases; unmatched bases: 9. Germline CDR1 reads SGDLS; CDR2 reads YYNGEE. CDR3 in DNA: TGTGCCAGCAGCGTAACTCCTCGACAGGGGGCTAACGAGCAGTACTTC. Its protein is CASSVTPRQGANEQYF.

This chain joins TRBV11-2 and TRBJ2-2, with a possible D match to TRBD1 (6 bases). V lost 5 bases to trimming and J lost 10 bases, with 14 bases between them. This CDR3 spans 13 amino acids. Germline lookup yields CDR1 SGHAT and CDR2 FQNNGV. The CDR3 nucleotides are TGTGCCAGCAGCCAAACAGGGCTTGAGGAGCTGTTTTTT. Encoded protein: CASSQTGLEELFF.

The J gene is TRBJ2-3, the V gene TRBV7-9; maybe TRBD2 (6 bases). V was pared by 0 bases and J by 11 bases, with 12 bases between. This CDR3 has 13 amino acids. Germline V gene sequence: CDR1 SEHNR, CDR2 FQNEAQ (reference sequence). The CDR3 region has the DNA TGTGCCAGCAGCTTAGCGGAGACGCGGGGGCAGTATTTT. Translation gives CASSLAETRGQYF.

The CDR3 bases are TGTGCCAGCAGCCGGGCGGACAGGGACAATCAGCCCCAGCATTTT. This encodes CASSRADRDNQPQHF. The rearrangement links TRBV27 to TRBJ1-5, with 8 bases fitting TRBD1. The CDR3 extends over 15 amino acids. V lost 6 bases and J lost 3; bases outside the gene matches: 7. Germline V lookup: CDR1 MNHEY, CDR2 SMNVEV (reference sequence).

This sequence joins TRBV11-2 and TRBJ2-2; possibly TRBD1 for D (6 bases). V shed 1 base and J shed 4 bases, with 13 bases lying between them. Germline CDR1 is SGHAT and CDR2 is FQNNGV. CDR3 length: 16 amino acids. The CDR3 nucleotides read TGTGCCAGCAGCTTAGTCGCAGGGGTGGGCACCGGGGAGCTGTTTTTT. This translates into CASSLVAGVGTGELFF.

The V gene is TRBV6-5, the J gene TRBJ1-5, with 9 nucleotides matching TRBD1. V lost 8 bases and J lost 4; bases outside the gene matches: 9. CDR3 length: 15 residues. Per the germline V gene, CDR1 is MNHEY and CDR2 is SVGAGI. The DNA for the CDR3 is TGTGCCAGCGGAAAAGACAGGGGGGCTAATCAGCCCCAGCATTTT. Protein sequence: CASGKDRGANQPQHF.

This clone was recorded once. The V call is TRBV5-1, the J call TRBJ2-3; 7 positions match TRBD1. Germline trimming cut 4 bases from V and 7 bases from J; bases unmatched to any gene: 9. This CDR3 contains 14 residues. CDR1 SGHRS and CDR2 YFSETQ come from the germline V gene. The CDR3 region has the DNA TGCGCCAGCAGCATTGACAGGGATAGAAATACGCAGTATTTT. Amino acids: CASSIDRDRNTQYF. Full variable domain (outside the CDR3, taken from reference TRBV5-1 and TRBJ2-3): KAGVTQTPRYLIKTRGQQVTLSCSPISGHRSVSWYQQTPGQGLQFLFEYFSETQRNKGNFPGRFSGRQFSNSRSEMNVSTLELGDSALYLCASSIDRDRNTQYFGPGTRLTVL.

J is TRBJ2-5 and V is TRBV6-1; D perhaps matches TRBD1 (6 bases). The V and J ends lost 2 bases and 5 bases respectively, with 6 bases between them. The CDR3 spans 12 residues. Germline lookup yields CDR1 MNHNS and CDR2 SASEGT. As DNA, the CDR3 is TGTGCCAGCAGTGAACAGGGGGAGACCCAGTACTTC. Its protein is CASSEQGETQYF.

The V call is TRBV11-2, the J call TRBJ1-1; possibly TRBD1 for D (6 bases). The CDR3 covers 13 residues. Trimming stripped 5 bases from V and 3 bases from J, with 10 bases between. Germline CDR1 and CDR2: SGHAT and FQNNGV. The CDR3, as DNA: TGTGCCAGCAGCGGACAGAGATACACTGAAGCTTTCTTT. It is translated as CASSGQRYTEAFF.

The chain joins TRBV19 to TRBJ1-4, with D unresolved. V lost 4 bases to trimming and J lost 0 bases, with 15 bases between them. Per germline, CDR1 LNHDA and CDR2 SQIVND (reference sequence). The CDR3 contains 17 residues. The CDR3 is CASSTWSRSATNEKLFF. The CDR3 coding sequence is TGTGCCAGTAGTACTTGGAGCAGATCTGCAACTAATGAAAAACTGTTTTTT.

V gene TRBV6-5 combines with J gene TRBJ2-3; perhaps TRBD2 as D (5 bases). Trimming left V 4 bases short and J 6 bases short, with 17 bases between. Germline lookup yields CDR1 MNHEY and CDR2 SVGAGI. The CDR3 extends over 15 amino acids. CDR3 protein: CASSFGSPGVDTQYF. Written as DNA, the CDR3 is TGTGCCAGCAGTTTTGGGAGTCCAGGAGTGGATACGCAGTATTTT.

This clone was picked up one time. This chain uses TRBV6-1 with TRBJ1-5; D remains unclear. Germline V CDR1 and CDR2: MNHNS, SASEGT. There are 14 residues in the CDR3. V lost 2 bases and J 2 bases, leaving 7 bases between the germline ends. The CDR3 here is CASSESRGNQPQHF. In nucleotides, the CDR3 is TGTGCCAGCAGTGAATCGAGAGGCAATCAGCCCCAGCATTTT.

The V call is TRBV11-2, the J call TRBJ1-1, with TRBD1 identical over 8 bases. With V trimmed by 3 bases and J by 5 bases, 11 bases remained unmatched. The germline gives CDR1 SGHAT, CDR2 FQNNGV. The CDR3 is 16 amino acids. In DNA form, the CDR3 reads TGTGCCAGCAGCTTTCCTCTCAGACAGGGGATTACTGAAGCTTTCTTT. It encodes CASSFPLRQGITEAFF. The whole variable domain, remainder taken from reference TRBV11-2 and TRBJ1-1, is EAGVAQSPRYKIIEKRQSVAFWCNPISGHATLYWYQQILGQGPKLLIQFQNNGVVDDSQLPKDRFSAERLKGVDSTLKIQPAKLEDSAVYLCASSFPLRQGITEAFFGQGTRLTVV.

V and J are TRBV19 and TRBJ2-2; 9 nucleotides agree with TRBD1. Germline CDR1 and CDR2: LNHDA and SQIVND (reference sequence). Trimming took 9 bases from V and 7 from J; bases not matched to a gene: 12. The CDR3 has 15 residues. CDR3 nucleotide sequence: TGTGCCAGCCAACTCGGGACAGGGATTAGCGGGGAGCTGTTTTTT. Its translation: CASQLGTGISGELFF.

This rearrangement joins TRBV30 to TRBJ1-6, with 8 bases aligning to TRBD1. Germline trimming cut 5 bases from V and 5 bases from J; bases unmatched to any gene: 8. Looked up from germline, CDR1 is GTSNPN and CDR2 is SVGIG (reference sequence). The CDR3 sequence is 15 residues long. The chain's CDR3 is CAWVQSDRDNSPLHF. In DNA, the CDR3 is TGTGCCTGGGTTCAATCGGACAGGGATAATTCACCCCTCCACTTT.

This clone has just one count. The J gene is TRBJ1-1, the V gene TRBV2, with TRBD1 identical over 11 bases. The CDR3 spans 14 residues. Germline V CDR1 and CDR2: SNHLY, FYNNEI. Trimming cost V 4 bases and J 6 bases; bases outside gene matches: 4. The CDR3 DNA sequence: TGTGCCAGCAGTGGGACAGGGGGCGTCCCTGAAGCTTTCTTT. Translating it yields CASSGTGGVPEAFF.

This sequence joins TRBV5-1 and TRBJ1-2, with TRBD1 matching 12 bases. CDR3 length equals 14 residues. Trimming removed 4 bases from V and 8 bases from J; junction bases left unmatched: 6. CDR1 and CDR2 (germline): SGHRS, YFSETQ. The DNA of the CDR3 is TGCGCCAGCAGCCCGGGGACAGGGGGCTTGGGCTACACCTTC. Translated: CASSPGTGGLGYTF. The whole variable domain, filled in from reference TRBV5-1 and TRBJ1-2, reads KAGVTQTPRYLIKTRGQQVTLSCSPISGHRSVSWYQQTPGQGLQFLFEYFSETQRNKGNFPGRFSGRQFSNSRSEMNVSTLELGDSALYLCASSPGTGGLGYTFGSGTRLTVV.

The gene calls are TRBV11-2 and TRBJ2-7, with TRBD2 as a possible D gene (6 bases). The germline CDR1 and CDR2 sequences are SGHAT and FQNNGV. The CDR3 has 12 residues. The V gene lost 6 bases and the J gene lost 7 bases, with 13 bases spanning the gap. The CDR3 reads CASSSTRGEQYF. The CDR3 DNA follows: TGTGCCAGCAGTTCAACCCGGGGGGAGCAGTACTTC.

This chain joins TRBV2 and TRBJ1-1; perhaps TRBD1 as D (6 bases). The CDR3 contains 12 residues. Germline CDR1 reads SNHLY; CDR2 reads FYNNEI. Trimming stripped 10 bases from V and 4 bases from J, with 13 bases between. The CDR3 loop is CAIKGVITEAFF. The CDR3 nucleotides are TGTGCCATAAAGGGGGTTATCACTGAAGCTTTCTTT.

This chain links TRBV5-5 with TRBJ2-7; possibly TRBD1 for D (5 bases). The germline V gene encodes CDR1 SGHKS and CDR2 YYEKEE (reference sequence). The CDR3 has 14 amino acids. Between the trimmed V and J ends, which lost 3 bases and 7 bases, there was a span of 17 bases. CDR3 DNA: TGTGCCAGCAGCTCCCCTATGGGGCAGGAGGAGCAGTACTTC. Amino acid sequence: CASSSPMGQEEQYF.

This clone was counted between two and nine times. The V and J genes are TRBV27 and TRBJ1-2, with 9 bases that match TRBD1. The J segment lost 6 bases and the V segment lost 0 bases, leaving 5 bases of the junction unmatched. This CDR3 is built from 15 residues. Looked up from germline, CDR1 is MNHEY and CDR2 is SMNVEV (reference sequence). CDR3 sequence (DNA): TGTGCCAGCAGTTTATCGCTAGGGACAGGGAATGGCTACACCTTC. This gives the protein CASSLSLGTGNGYTF.